The text below deals with one T cell receptor (beta chain). This clonotype was counted between two and nine times. No antigen is known for it. No clone much larger than this one lies a single base away; base qualities are absent. The sample originates from a study of blood T cells in healthy people across ages (dated by TCRdb to 2013 to 2016). Looking at the study overall: Template switching captured roughly one uniquely barcoded TCR beta cDNA molecule per two T cells in model experiments. Age-related changes in TCR beta repertoire diversity were measured in the study by deep sequencing normalized with unique cDNA molecular identifiers. To avoid experimental bias, donors of different ages were randomly spread across the sequencing lanes. Four age groups were formed from the donors: young (average approximately 16 years), middle-aged (approximately 40), aged (62) and long-lived (roughly 81). Using the same blood draw, the study looked at two additional independent replicas of 1 million unique cDNA reads for two donors, one aged 18 to 30 and the other aged 80 or older.

V loses 4 bases of germline sequence and J loses 2 bases, and the interval between the two ends is 14 bases. Its CDR3 holds 15 amino acids, cysteine through phenylalanine. Only CDR3 DNA is held: 45 bases, read in frame from base 1. The germline V gene provides CDR1 MNHEY and CDR2 SVGAGI. The donors were some 36 Caucasian individuals from Russia, aged roughly 6 to 100 years, who were systemically healthy. Around 10 milliliters of peripheral blood were collected from each donor into EDTA-treated Vacutainer tubes. Ficoll-Paque density-gradient centrifugation was used to isolate PBMCs, with at least 6.5 million per sample. Total RNA was extracted from PBMCs with Trizol reagent, with at least 5 micrograms obtained per sample. For every donor, flow cytometry on a PBMC aliquot measured the percentage of naive CD45RAhigh/CD27high T cells. Library prep was done by 5' RACE. Sequenced using an Illumina HiSeq 2500. A second 7 to 11 cycle PCR used a sample-barcoded 5' primer and a J-beta primer mix. A unique molecular identifier was introduced onto each TCR beta cDNA molecule by a template-switch 5' adaptor carrying 12 random nucleotides. Each sample yielded at least 3 million CDR3-containing paired-end reads. The Mint cDNA synthesis kit, primed by a TRBC-specific oligonucleotide, was used to synthesize first-strand cDNA from all RNA. After uracil-DNA glycosylase treatment, a first 18-cycle PCR used universal primers M1SS and BC2_uni_R on all cDNA. Per the source publication's procedure: For normalization, 1 million high-quality reads were randomly selected from each sample, with every read carrying a distinct molecular identifier. Instead of being binned into consensus sequences, reads with shared molecular identifiers were discarded. CDR3 identification, clonotype clustering and error correction used MiTCR with a Q25 quality threshold and the strictest error-elimination algorithm. Lower-bound total TCR beta diversity was estimated with a nonparametric unseen species model using Euler transformation. Using fastp trimming at Q25 and MiXCR clonotype assembly, TCRdb reanalyzed the public sequencing data and kept in-frame beta chains. Rows with one shared CDR3 protein collapse into an entry with the most common genes and DNA. TCRdb, rather than the study authors, made the V and J calls. The table for this sample lists about 1.6 million distinct CDR3 sequences; roughly a third of them were counted only once. The ten largest clones add up to about 10% of the sample.

What the work shows at the level of the full study, not this receptor alone: The CMV infection status of donors was not known, potentially confounding age-related changes in expanded clonotypes. Because profiling used bulk unsorted PBMCs, naive and antigen-experienced compartments could not be compared conclusively. A strong correlation was found between observed TCR beta diversity and the percentage of naive T cells measured by flow cytometry. The long-lived group showed more naive CD4+ T cells, fewer expanded clones and increased TCR diversity than the aged group, suggesting age selection. Estimates of total diversity from one million sequenced T cells were regarded as lower bounds and underestimates. Observed TCR beta diversity per million T cells fell roughly linearly with age, and a significant reduction was already apparent by age around 40.

The source is a woman in her twenties or thirties in good health. The material sequenced was blood. The chain employs TRBV6-5 and TRBJ1-2; no D gene call is confident. CDR3 loop: CASSWSQKGNYGYTF. The nucleotide sequence reads as follows: TGTGCCAGCAGTTGGTCCCAAAAAGGAAACTATGGCTACACCTTC.